This T cell receptor beta chain was retrieved from a study of technical replicates of blood from a few donors. The germline V gene has CDR1 MDHEN and CDR2 SYDVKM. This CDR3 is 14 amino acids long. The ends were cut back, 3 bases at V and 6 bases at J, with 13 bases in the middle. Repertoires were generated with immunoSEQ multiplex PCR, while TCRdb's copy carries only in-frame clones and drops some. The sample holds about 83,000 clones, 92% seen once. Sequencing input: T cells isolated from PBMCs. This receptor was taken from a human donor in good health. This chain connects TRBV28 to TRBJ2-3; D is undetermined. The CDR3 protein is CASSFESLRDTQYF. The CDR3 DNA follows: TGTGCCAGCAGTTTCGAATCCCTGAGGGATACGCAGTATTTT.